The 29 T cell receptor beta chains below come from one sample, sequenced in a study of graft-versus-host responses after intestinal transplantation. The antigens for these receptors are not known. Clones were read by immunoSEQ multiplex PCR, and TCRdb kept only the in-frame ones, dropping some. Of some 97,000 clones in the sample, more than 75% were seen once. The sample was unstimulated CD4+ T cells sorted from spleen or lymph node cells, taken before transplant. All receptors come from a human donor who was the organ donor for an intestinal transplant.

To note about this clone: The sample contains more than one DNA sequence encoding this CDR3. The chain combines TRBV20-1 with TRBJ2-5; D unresolved. The CDR3 is 10 amino acids. Germline CDR1 and CDR2: DFQATT and SNEGSKA (reference sequence). V was clipped by 3 bases and J by 5 bases, with 4 bases between them. CDR3 DNA sequence: TGCAGTGCTAGGTCCGAGACCCAGTACTTC. This codes for CSARSETQYF.

The J gene is TRBJ1-5, the V gene TRBV2; the D is unclear. The CDR3 is 14 residues long. Germline-derived CDR1 and CDR2 are SNHLY and FYNNEI. V shed 8 bases and J shed 4 bases, with 15 bases lying between them. Here the CDR3 reads CASSLAHYNQPQHF. DNA for the CDR3: TGTGCCAGCTCCCTGGCACACTATAATCAGCCCCAGCATTTT.

The chain carries TRBV5-1 and TRBJ2-1, with D possibly being TRBD2 (5 bases). Deletions cut 5 bases from V and 0 bases from J, with 12 bases between. There are 15 residues in the CDR3. CDR1 and CDR2 (germline): SGHRS, YFSETQ. CDR3 nucleotides: TGCGCCAGCAGTCAGGACGGGAACTCCTACAATGAGCAGTTCTTC. Encoded protein: CASSQDGNSYNEQFF.

The chain combines TRBV5-6 with TRBJ1-1; D is ambiguous. Germline lookup yields CDR1 SGHDT and CDR2 YYEEEE. The CDR3 is 14 residues long. Trimming stripped 1 base from V and 3 bases from J, with 10 bases between. CDR3 sequence reads: CASSLFRGDTEAFF. DNA of the CDR3: TGTGCCAGCAGCTTGTTTCGTGGTGACACTGAAGCTTTCTTT.

The J gene is TRBJ2-5, the V gene TRBV29-1; possible D gene TRBD1, 6 bases. Per the germline V gene, CDR1 is SQVTM and CDR2 is ANQGSEA. This CDR3 comprises 12 residues. V dropped 5 bases and J dropped 5 bases, with 12 bases sitting between them. As DNA, the CDR3 is TGCAGCGTTTCCCGGGACAAGGAGACCCAGTACTTC. This sequence encodes CSVSRDKETQYF. Combining the CDR3 with reference TRBV29-1 and TRBJ2-5 gives the whole variable domain SAVISQKPSRDICQRGTSLTIQCQVDSQVTMMFWYRQQPGQSLTLIATANQGSEATYESGFVIDKFPISRPNLTFSTLTVSNMSPEDSSIYLCSVSRDKETQYFGPGTRLLVL.

The J gene is TRBJ2-1, the V gene TRBV2; D uncertain. The CDR3 has 14 amino acids. Trimming left V 6 bases short and J 4 bases short, with 13 bases between. The germline gives CDR1 SNHLY, CDR2 FYNNEI. The CDR3 DNA reads TGTGCCAGCAGCTCCCCCGGAGTTTACAATGAGCAGTTCTTC. It specifies CASSSPGVYNEQFF.

This chain joins TRBV10-3 and TRBJ1-2; 8 nucleotides line up with TRBD1. This CDR3 region has 15 residues. V dropped 3 bases and J dropped 2; count of bases not matched to a gene: 5. Germline V gene data show CDR1 as ENHRY and CDR2 as SYGVKD. CDR3: CAISDGRGQNYGYTF. For the CDR3, the DNA is TGTGCCATCAGTGACGGCAGGGGGCAAAACTATGGCTACACCTTC.

The DNA for the CDR3 is TGTGCCAGTAGTATGGACACCATAAGTCATAATTCACCCCTCCACTTT. This gives the protein CASSMDTISHNSPLHF. V gene TRBV19 combines with J gene TRBJ1-6; tentative D call: TRBD1 (5 bases). V was trimmed by 3 bases and J by 5 bases, leaving 14 bases between them. The CDR3 runs to 16 residues. Germline CDR1 LNHDA, CDR2 SQIVND (reference sequence). The full variable domain, rest sourced from reference TRBV19 and TRBJ1-6, is DGGITQSPKYLFRKEGQNVTLSCEQNLNHDAMYWYRQDPGQGLRLIYYSQIVNDFQKGDIAEGYSVSREKKESFPLTVTSAQKNPTAFYLCASSMDTISHNSPLHFGNGTRLTVT.

The rearrangement links TRBV5-4 to TRBJ1-2; TRBD1 might be the D (6 bases). Germline V gives CDR1 SGHNT, CDR2 YYREEE (reference sequence). The CDR3 covers 13 residues. V lost 4 bases and J lost 8, with 15 bases in between. CDR3 coding DNA: TGTGCCAGCAGCCGAGGGACAAATCAGGGCTACACCTTC. Amino acid sequence: CASSRGTNQGYTF. Together with reference TRBV5-4 and TRBJ1-2, the CDR3 gives the full variable domain: ETGVTQSPTHLIKTRGQQVTLRCSSQSGHNTVSWYQQALGQGPQFIFQYYREEENGRGNFPPRFSGLQFPNYSSELNVNALELDDSALYLCASSRGTNQGYTFGSGTRLTVV.

This clone was picked up one time. The V gene is TRBV6-5, the J gene TRBJ1-2, with TRBD1 as a possible D gene (6 bases). Deletions cut 6 bases from V and 7 bases from J, with 15 bases between. Germline V gene data show CDR1 as MNHEY and CDR2 as SVGAGI. The CDR3 length is 13 residues. CDR3 nucleotide sequence: TGTGCCAGCAGAATGGTACAGGGAGGTGGCTACACCTTC. Translating gives CASRMVQGGGYTF.

The chain recombines TRBV11-3 with TRBJ2-3, with D possibly being TRBD1 (6 bases). CDR3 length: 14 residues. CDR1 SGHNT and CDR2 YENEEA come from the germline V gene. Trimming removed 3 bases at V and 4 bases at J, with 11 bases between. CDR3 in amino acids: CASSLAAGADTQYF. In DNA form, the CDR3 reads TGTGCCAGCAGCTTGGCGGCAGGGGCAGATACGCAGTATTTT.

The chain combines TRBV10-2 with TRBJ2-7, with D unresolved. The germline V and J ends were trimmed by 7 bases and 5 bases, with 18 bases remaining between them. The CDR3 spans 14 residues. Germline loops: CDR1 WSHSY, CDR2 SAAADI. The CDR3 spells CASKGAGLRDEQYF. The CDR3 DNA sequence: TGCGCCAGCAAGGGTGCTGGGTTGCGAGACGAGCAGTACTTC.

This clone showed up just once. The rearrangement links TRBV5-1 to TRBJ2-7; a weak D match, TRBD2 (7 bases). The CDR3 contains 18 residues. Germline V gene data show CDR1 as SGHRS and CDR2 as YFSETQ. The V gene lost 2 bases and the J gene lost 2 bases, with 23 bases spanning the gap. CDR3 bases: TGCGCCAGCAGCTTTCATGAGACAAGGGGGGGGCTTACCTACGAGCAGTACTTC. It specifies CASSFHETRGGLTYEQYF.

This chain links TRBV27 with TRBJ2-7; no definite D call. This CDR3 contains 13 residues. CDR1 and CDR2 (germline): MNHEY, SMNVEV (reference sequence). Trimming took off 0 bases at V and 10 bases at J, with 13 bases between the two ends. The CDR3 protein is CASSLSPGFGQYF. CDR3 nucleotide sequence: TGTGCCAGCAGTTTATCGCCAGGATTCGGTCAGTACTTC.

This clone has more than one count but fewer than ten. The chain recombines TRBV6-5 with TRBJ1-6; the match to TRBD1 covers 10 bases. V dropped 7 bases and J dropped 10; count of bases not matched to a gene: 7. The CDR3 covers 14 residues. Germline V lookup: CDR1 MNHEY, CDR2 SVGAGI. The CDR3 nucleotides are TGTGCCAGCACCTGGGACAGGGGCGGCTCACCCCTCCACTTT. It codes for CASTWDRGGSPLHF.

The chain links TRBV5-1 to TRBJ2-3, with D maybe TRBD1 (6 bases). The length of the CDR3 is 14 residues. The V gene's germline CDR1 is SGHRS and CDR2 YFSETQ. V gave up 0 bases and J gave up 2 bases, with 7 bases separating them. The CDR3 sequence: CASSLGGHTDTQYF. CDR3 DNA: TGCGCCAGCAGCTTGGGGGGGCACACAGATACGCAGTATTTT. The full variable domain, with the rest looked up from reference TRBV5-1 and TRBJ2-3, is KAGVTQTPRYLIKTRGQQVTLSCSPISGHRSVSWYQQTPGQGLQFLFEYFSETQRNKGNFPGRFSGRQFSNSRSEMNVSTLELGDSALYLCASSLGGHTDTQYFGPGTRLTVL.

J is TRBJ1-2 and V is TRBV30; no firm D call. The CDR3 contains 14 residues. Trimming took 0 bases from V and 4 from J, leaving 12 bases between them. CDR1 GTSNPN and CDR2 SVGIG come from the germline V gene (reference sequence). The CDR3 nucleotides are TGTGCCTGGAGTGTAGAAGGACCTTTCTATGGCTACACCTTC. It yields the protein CAWSVEGPFYGYTF.

V gene TRBV5-6 combines with J gene TRBJ2-5; a weak D match, TRBD1 (7 bases). Trimming removed 0 bases from V and 4 bases from J, with 16 bases in between. Germline lookup yields CDR1 SGHDT and CDR2 YYEEEE. This CDR3 region has 16 residues. CDR3 residues: CASSLVRAGQIETQYF. DNA for the CDR3: TGTGCCAGCAGCTTGGTAAGGGCGGGACAGATAGAGACCCAGTACTTC.

The V call is TRBV19, the J call TRBJ1-1; a weak D match, TRBD1 (5 bases). This CDR3 has 13 residues. V was clipped by 1 base and J by 6 bases, with 9 bases between them. Germline CDR1 LNHDA, CDR2 SQIVND (reference sequence). The CDR3 spells CASSIVRGAEAFF. The CDR3 DNA sequence: TGTGCCAGTAGTATAGTACGGGGGGCTGAAGCTTTCTTT.

Relative to its sample, this clone is medium-sized (0.01 to 0.1%). The chain links TRBV18 to TRBJ2-5; D tentatively reads TRBD1 or TRBD2 (5 bases each). The V and J ends lost 5 bases and 5 bases respectively, with 12 bases between them. This CDR3 is 13 amino acids long. Germline V gene data show CDR1 as KGHSH and CDR2 as LQKENI. The CDR3 sequence is CASSRGAKETQYF. The CDR3 DNA is TGTGCCAGCTCAAGAGGGGCAAAGGAGACCCAGTACTTC.

The chain recombines TRBV6-5 with TRBJ2-4, with D possibly matching TRBD2 (5 bases). The CDR3 consists of 14 residues. Germline CDR1 is MNHEY and CDR2 is SVGAGI. The V end lost 2 bases, the J end lost 3 bases, and 8 bases lay between the germline ends. The CDR3 is CASSYGGGKNIQYF. CDR3 DNA: TGTGCCAGCAGTTACGGAGGAGGCAAAAACATTCAGTACTTC.

The CDR3 nucleotides read TGTGCCAGTATTCGCTCGGGGGGGATCGCCCCCGGGGAGCTGTTTTTT. Protein sequence: CASIRSGGIAPGELFF. V usage is TRBV28 and J usage is TRBJ2-2; 8 positions agree with TRBD2. CDR3 length equals 16 residues. From germline, CDR1 is MDHEN and CDR2 SYDVKM. The trim removed 9 bases at V and 6 bases at J, leaving 15 bases unmatched. Full variable domain (outside the CDR3, taken from reference TRBV28 and TRBJ2-2): DVKVTQSSRYLVKRTGEKVFLECVQDMDHENMFWYRQDPGLGLRLIYFSYDVKMKEKGDIPEGYSVSREKKERFSLILESASTNQTSMYLCASIRSGGIAPGELFFGEGSRLTVL.

The chain carries TRBV19 and TRBJ1-2; possible D gene TRBD1, 5 bases. Trimming removed 3 bases at V and 4 bases at J, with 27 bases between. Germline-derived CDR1 and CDR2 are LNHDA and SQIVND (reference sequence). This CDR3 spans 19 amino acids. CDR3 protein: CASSMTTNAGGWNPYGYTF. Here the CDR3 DNA reads TGTGCCAGTAGTATGACGACGAACGCGGGGGGTTGGAACCCCTATGGCTACACCTTC.

This clone was counted between two and nine times. V and J are TRBV28 and TRBJ1-4, with D perhaps matching TRBD1 (5 bases). CDR1 and CDR2 from the germline V gene are MDHEN and SYDVKM. CDR3 length equals 15 residues. V lost 3 bases and J 11 bases, leaving 19 bases between the germline ends. The CDR3 nucleotides read TGTGCCAGCAGTTTCGGAGACGGCGGGACGGGGAAACTGTTTTTT. Its protein is CASSFGDGGTGKLFF.

This chain joins TRBV29-1 and TRBJ1-5; maybe TRBD1 (6 bases). The V gene lost 4 bases and the J gene lost 7 bases, with 11 bases spanning the gap. CDR3 size: 12 residues. Per the germline V gene, CDR1 is SQVTM and CDR2 is ANQGSEA. The CDR3 loop reads CSVGGLNQPQHF. In DNA, the CDR3 is TGCAGCGTTGGGGGGCTCAACCAGCCCCAGCATTTT.

The rearrangement joins TRBV7-2 to TRBJ1-1; TRBD1 agrees at 7 bases. The ends lost 5 bases at V and 1 base at J; junction bases unmatched: 7. The CDR3 has 15 amino acids. Per germline, CDR1 SGHTA and CDR2 FQGNSA. CDR3 region: CASSVTGTANTEAFF. For the CDR3, the DNA is TGTGCCAGCAGCGTGACAGGGACAGCGAACACTGAAGCTTTCTTT.

This rearrangement joins TRBV10-3 to TRBJ2-7; weak D call: TRBD1 (6 bases). The CDR3 runs 16 residues. The germline CDR1 and CDR2 sequences are ENHRY and SYGVKD. Trimming removed 2 bases from V and 3 bases from J, with 17 bases in between. The CDR3 here is CAISERGHIPLYEQYF. The CDR3 nucleotides are TGTGCCATCAGTGAGCGGGGACATATTCCCCTCTACGAGCAGTACTTC.

The gene calls are TRBV21-1 and TRBJ2-1. TRBV21-1 is marked as a pseudogene. The CDR3 is 16 residues long. CDR3 region: CASSITPGRSYNEQFF. In nucleotides, the CDR3 is TGTGCCAGCAGCATTACTCCGGGACGGTCCTACAATGAGCAGTTCTTC.

The chain carries TRBV6-6 and TRBJ2-7, with D uncertain. The CDR3 loop spans 14 amino acids. Trimming stripped 0 bases from V and 3 bases from J, with 9 bases between. The germline V gene encodes CDR1 MNHNY and CDR2 SVGAGI (reference sequence). The CDR3 bases are TGTGCCAGCAGTTACTCCGTAGGAAACTACGAGCAGTACTTC. Its translation: CASSYSVGNYEQYF.